These T cell receptor beta chains were read from a single sample in a study of cytomegalovirus exposure and HLA in healthy donors. Some clones are missing from TCRdb's copy, which holds only in-frame ones; the method was immunoSEQ multiplex PCR. Of approximately 52,000 clones listed, 65% to 80% were seen once; the top ten hold over 30%. Sequenced input: PBMCs. These receptors all stem from a man between 40 and 49 years old in good health and CMV-seropositive. CDR3s include the opening cysteine and the closing phenylalanine or tryptophan. Fields, in order: J gene, clone size, D gene, V gene, CDR3 protein, CDR3 DNA. A D gene is named only where the DNA matches it firmly. Rows give clone size only sometimes, using once, few, many, or a class for an expanded clone.

TRBJ1-5	few	NA	TRBV4-1	CASSQDGGGDLQPQHF	TGCGCCAGCAGCCAAGATGGCGGCGGAGACCTGCAGCCCCAGCATTTT
TRBJ2-2	NA	NA	TRBV9	CASSPTSGLRSPTGELFF	TGTGCCAGCAGCCCAACCTCGGGACTCCGCTCCCCCACCGGGGAGCTGTTTTTT
TRBJ2-3	NA	TRBD2	TRBV5-6	CASSFPGTSQDTQYF	TGTGCCAGCAGCTTCCCCGGGACTAGTCAAGATACGCAGTATTTT
TRBJ2-6	NA	TRBD1	TRBV19	CASTGQGGLRANVLTF	TGTGCCAGTACTGGACAGGGAGGTTTGCGGGCCAACGTCCTGACTTTC
TRBJ1-1	once	NA	TRBV14	CASSLSGVGTEAFF	TGTGCCAGCAGCCTCTCAGGGGTTGGAACTGAAGCTTTCTTT
TRBJ1-4	NA	TRBD1	TRBV4-2	CASSQDPLLTGTGGGKLFF	TGTGCCAGCAGCCAAGACCCCCTCCTTACCGGGACAGGGGGTGGAAAACTGTTTTTT
TRBJ2-3	NA	TRBD2	TRBV15	CATSKTPGTSGSTDTQYF	TGTGCCACCAGCAAGACTCCCGGGACTAGCGGGAGCACAGATACGCAGTATTTT
TRBJ1-1	NA	NA	TRBV5-6	CASSPTSGLMNTEAFF	TGTGCCAGCAGCCCTACCTCGGGACTGATGAACACTGAAGCTTTCTTT
TRBJ2-2	NA	TRBD1	TRBV5-4	CASSFDRDGSGELFF	TGTGCCAGCAGCTTCGACAGGGATGGGTCCGGGGAGCTGTTTTTT
TRBJ2-3	NA	NA	TRBV6-1	CASNWAATDTQYF	TGTGCCAGCAACTGGGCCGCAACAGATACGCAGTATTTT
TRBJ2-7	NA	NA	TRBV7-3	CASSLNLGDEQYF	TGTGCCAGCAGCTTAAACCTAGGTGACGAGCAGTACTTC
TRBJ2-5	NA	NA	TRBV10-1	CASSETGGETQYF	TGCGCCAGCAGCGAAACTGGCGGAGAGACCCAGTACTTC
TRBJ2-3	NA	NA	TRBV19	CASSIVANTDTQYF	TGTGCCAGTAGTATAGTGGCCAATACGGATACGCAGTATTTT
TRBJ2-1	NA	TRBD1	TRBV19	CASSSQYRTGLEQFF	TGTGCCAGTAGTTCCCAATACCGGACAGGGCTTGAGCAGTTCTTC
TRBJ1-4	NA	TRBD1	TRBV5-1	CASSPATGGPNEKLFF	TGCGCCAGCAGCCCAGCAACAGGGGGCCCTAATGAAAAACTGTTTTTT
TRBJ1-1	few	NA	TRBV6-5	CASSYNRPNTEAFF	TGTGCCAGCAGTTACAACAGACCGAACACTGAAGCTTTCTTT
TRBJ1-2	NA	NA	TRBV29-1	CSVGGGADNYGYTF	TGCAGCGTTGGGGGAGGGGCGGATAACTATGGCTACACCTTC